The 21 T cell receptor beta chains below all came from one sample that was sequenced in a study of T cells after posttransplantation cyclophosphamide. Sequenced by immunoSEQ multiplex PCR; TCRdb stores in-frame clones only, minus some. The sample has around 12,000 clones, about 1.9% seen once. A marrow graft followed busulfan-fludarabine conditioning, with cyclophosphamide on days +3 and +4. The sample consisted of PBMCs, taken after allogeneic stem cell transplant with posttransplant cyclophosphamide. The source is a male patient aged 25-45 years who received an allogeneic stem cell transplant from a related donor, was CMV-positive, and had no GVHD. Some T cells may be supplied by the graft donor.

V usage is TRBV10-3 and J usage is TRBJ2-1; 7 bases fit TRBD2. Germline V CDR1 and CDR2: ENHRY, SYGVKD. The CDR3 runs 13 residues. The V segment lost 11 bases and the J segment 0 bases; nucleotides outside the gene matches: 4. The CDR3 sequence is CAGGGSSYNEQFF. The CDR3 DNA follows: TGTGCCGGGGGGGGGAGCTCCTACAATGAGCAGTTCTTC.

This clone showed up just a few times. V gene TRBV4-3 combines with J gene TRBJ1-2; D gene unclear. Looked up from germline, CDR1 is LGHNA and CDR2 is YSLEER. The CDR3 extends over 13 amino acids. The V and J ends lost 3 bases and 1 base respectively, with 6 bases between them. The CDR3 bases are TGCGCCAGCAGCCAGCGGGTTAACTATGGCTACACCTTC. Amino acid sequence: CASSQRVNYGYTF.

J is TRBJ2-7 and V is TRBV5-4; TRBD1 aligns across 8 bases. V lost 6 bases, J lost 7 bases, and 15 bases stayed unmatched. From germline, CDR1 is SGHNT and CDR2 YYREEE (reference sequence). The CDR3 totals 15 residues. CDR3 residues: CASNSETGALQEQYF. As DNA, the CDR3 is TGTGCCAGCAACTCGGAGACAGGGGCGTTGCAGGAGCAGTACTTC.

This clone was counted a few times. It differs at one base from a far larger clone, so likely a read error. Other DNA sequences within the sample encode an identical CDR3. V is TRBV4-3 and J is TRBJ2-1; the D gene is possibly TRBD2 (6 bases). The CDR3 spans 14 residues. Trimming stripped 3 bases from V and 6 bases from J, with 12 bases between. Germline assignment: CDR1 LGHNA and CDR2 YSLEER. CDR3 amino acids: CASSQGEEGNEQFF. The CDR3 region has the DNA TGCGCCAGCAGCCAGGGGGAGGAGGGCAATGAGCAGTTCTTC.

The J gene is TRBJ2-3, the V gene TRBV5-1; 10 nucleotides match TRBD2. The junction had 3 bases not matched to a gene; V was cut back by 0 bases and J by 2 bases. Looked up from germline, CDR1 is SGHRS and CDR2 is YFSETQ. The length of the CDR3 is 16 residues. CDR3 loop: CASSLGAGGYTDTQYF. As DNA, the CDR3 is TGCGCCAGCAGCTTGGGAGCGGGGGGGTACACAGATACGCAGTATTTT.

This clone was found a few times. The CDR3 DNA reads TGTGCCAGCTCACCCCGGGACGGGAGCTCCTACGAGCAGTACTTC. This sequence encodes CASSPRDGSSYEQYF. J is TRBJ2-7 and V is TRBV18; weak D call: TRBD2 (6 bases). The CDR3 has 15 amino acids. Germline CDR1 reads KGHSH; CDR2 reads LQKENI. V gave up 3 bases and J gave up 0 bases, with 12 bases separating them.

The sample holds a few counts of this clone. This rearrangement joins TRBV29-1 to TRBJ2-5, with 7 positions matching TRBD1. This CDR3 has 13 residues. Per the germline V gene, CDR1 is SQVTM and CDR2 is ANQGSEA. Trimming cost V 4 bases and J 4 bases; bases outside gene matches: 6. The CDR3 DNA reads as TGCAGCGTTGGTGGGGGACAGATAGAGACCCAGTACTTC. It encodes CSVGGGQIETQYF. Full variable domain (rest looked up from reference TRBV29-1 and TRBJ2-5): SAVISQKPSRDICQRGTSLTIQCQVDSQVTMMFWYRQQPGQSLTLIATANQGSEATYESGFVIDKFPISRPNLTFSTLTVSNMSPEDSSIYLCSVGGGQIETQYFGPGTRLLVL.

The sample holds a few counts of this clone. The chain is built from TRBV19 and TRBJ1-5, with D uncertain. Germline V CDR1 and CDR2: LNHDA, SQIVND (reference sequence). V was clipped by 0 bases and J by 7 bases, with 13 bases between them. The CDR3 spans 15 residues. This CDR3 is CASSIDDLRGQPQHF. CDR3 nucleotide sequence: TGTGCCAGTAGTATAGATGATCTCCGGGGACAGCCCCAGCATTTT.

The chain combines TRBV5-1 with TRBJ2-7; tentatively, D is TRBD1 (5 bases). V dropped 3 bases and J dropped 2 bases, with 15 bases sitting between them. CDR1 is SGHRS, CDR2 YFSETQ, per germline. This CDR3 is 15 amino acids long. CDR3 DNA sequence: TGCGCCAGCAGCTATACTCCGGACACACCCTACGAGCAGTACTTC. Its protein product is CASSYTPDTPYEQYF.

The CDR3 loop reads CASSRGGVNTEAFF. Here the CDR3 DNA reads TGTGCCAGCAGCCGAGGGGGAGTGAACACTGAAGCTTTCTTT. The gene calls are TRBV28 and TRBJ1-1; a weak D match, TRBD1 (6 bases). CDR1 and CDR2 (germline): MDHEN, SYDVKM. Between the trimmed V and J ends, which lost 6 bases and 0 bases, there was a span of 11 bases. The CDR3 has 14 amino acids.

The table lists this clone with a few counts. One end of the junction fails to match germline, which may point to a read error. The J gene is TRBJ2-5, the V gene TRBV4-2; possible D gene TRBD2, 6 bases. This CDR3 is 18 amino acids long. From germline, CDR1 is LGHNA and CDR2 YNFKEQ. CDR3 nucleotide sequence: TGTGCCAGCAGCCAAGAGGAGGGCAGGGCAGCTACCCAAGGGACCCAGTACTTC. Residues: CASSQEEGRAATQGTQYF.

This clone has more than one count but fewer than ten. Here the CDR3 reads CASSFRGGTDTQYF. CDR3 nucleotides: TGTGCCAGCAGTTTTCGGGGGGGGACAGATACGCAGTATTTT. V and J are TRBV28 and TRBJ2-3, with 8 bases aligning to TRBD2. CDR1 is MDHEN and CDR2 is SYDVKM in the germline V gene. CDR3 length equals 14 residues. After removal of 3 bases from V and 3 bases from J, the junction contained 2 bases not matched to a gene. The whole variable domain, filled in from reference TRBV28 and TRBJ2-3, reads DVKVTQSSRYLVKRTGEKVFLECVQDMDHENMFWYRQDPGLGLRLIYFSYDVKMKEKGDIPEGYSVSREKKERFSLILESASTNQTSMYLCASSFRGGTDTQYFGPGTRLTVL.

This clone appeared a few times. The chain employs TRBV6-6 and TRBJ2-7; D is undetermined. Germline CDR1 reads MNHNY; CDR2 reads SVGAGI (reference sequence). This CDR3 has 16 amino acids. V was trimmed by 0 bases and J by 2 bases, leaving 14 bases between them. CDR3 nucleotides: TGTGCCAGCAGTTACTCGTTCGGCCAAGAGGCCTACGAGCAGTACTTC. Translating gives CASSYSFGQEAYEQYF.

The chain recombines TRBV5-6 with TRBJ2-7; D uncertain. Between the trimmed V and J ends, which lost 4 bases and 3 bases, there was a span of 8 bases. CDR1 SGHDT and CDR2 YYEEEE come from the germline V gene. This CDR3 is built from 12 residues. Here the CDR3 reads CASSPNGYEQYF. The CDR3 DNA reads as TGTGCCAGCAGCCCGAACGGCTACGAGCAGTACTTC.

This clone turned up a few times. The J gene is TRBJ1-1, the V gene TRBV10-1, with 7 bases fitting TRBD1. The CDR3 totals 14 residues. Trimming removed 5 bases from V and 4 bases from J; junction bases left unmatched: 7. The V gene's germline CDR1 is WNHNN and CDR2 SYGVQD (reference sequence). In nucleotides, the CDR3 is TGCGCCAGCAGTAGAACACAGGGGTCCACTGAAGCTTTCTTT. Protein product: CASSRTQGSTEAFF.

This rearrangement joins TRBV29-1 to TRBJ1-2, with 7 bases matching TRBD1. The CDR3 totals 15 residues. V lost 1 base and J lost 3; bases outside the gene matches: 8. Germline assignment: CDR1 SQVTM and CDR2 ANQGSEA. The CDR3 region is CSVEATGPAYYGYTF. Here the CDR3 DNA reads TGCAGCGTTGAAGCGACAGGGCCCGCTTACTATGGCTACACCTTC.

The V gene is TRBV11-2, the J gene TRBJ2-7; 9 nucleotides align to TRBD1. The germline CDR1 and CDR2 sequences are SGHAT and FQNNGV. With 2 bases clipped from V and 4 bases from J, the junction kept 12 bases outside the gene matches. The CDR3 covers 17 residues. CDR3 nucleotide sequence: TGTGCCAGCAGCTTATTATACACGGAACAGGGGGCATACGAGCAGTACTTC. Translated: CASSLLYTEQGAYEQYF.

This clone was detected only a few times. CDR3 bases: TGTGCCACCAGCAGAGATCAAGCGGGGGACTCTGGAAACACCATATATTTT. This sequence encodes CATSRDQAGDSGNTIYF. J is TRBJ1-3 and V is TRBV15; D is possibly TRBD1 (5 bases). V gave up 0 bases and J gave up 0 bases, with 12 bases separating them. The CDR3 sequence is 17 residues long. Germline V gene lookup returns CDR1 LNHNV and CDR2 YYDKDF (reference sequence).

This clone was counted a few times. The V call is TRBV14, the J call TRBJ1-3; D call uncertain. The CDR3 covers 18 residues. The germline V gene encodes CDR1 SGHDN and CDR2 FVKESK. The ends were cut back, 1 base at V and 7 bases at J, with 23 bases in the middle. The CDR3 DNA sequence: TGTGCCAGCAGCCAAGGAGGTCTAGCGGCCCCATTTCGGAACACCATATATTTT. Amino acid sequence: CASSQGGLAAPFRNTIYF. Variable domain in full (rest from reference TRBV14 and TRBJ1-3): EAGVTQFPSHSVIEKGQTVTLRCDPISGHDNLYWYRRVMGKEIKFLLHFVKESKQDESGMPNNRFLAERTGGTYSTLKVQPAELEDSGVYFCASSQGGLAAPFRNTIYFGEGSWLTVV.

In this sample, this clone turned up a few times. The chain employs TRBV9 and TRBJ1-5; no definite D call. CDR3 size: 14 residues. CDR1 and CDR2 from the germline V gene are SGDLS and YYNGEE. The V gene lost 2 bases and the J gene lost 5 bases, with 11 bases spanning the gap. Here the CDR3 reads CASSVFGEDQPQHF. DNA of the CDR3: TGTGCCAGCAGCGTTTTCGGGGAGGATCAGCCCCAGCATTTT.

This clone occurred a few times. The chain uses TRBV7-9 and TRBJ2-1, with TRBD2 matching over 7 bases. Germline V gives CDR1 SEHNR, CDR2 FQNEAQ (reference sequence). Germline trimming cut 0 bases from V and 4 bases from J; bases unmatched to any gene: 3. The CDR3 consists of 15 residues. The CDR3: CASSLAAGEYNEQFF. For the CDR3, the DNA is TGTGCCAGCAGCTTAGCGGCGGGAGAATACAATGAGCAGTTCTTC.